These T cell receptor beta chains were read from a single sample in a study of blood T cell repertoires in COVID-19. The repertoire was sequenced with immunoSEQ multiplex PCR; TCRdb's copy has only in-frame clones and lacks some. This table holds more than 40,000 clones, around 85% found once. Sequencing used peripheral blood. The receptor source for this set is a woman older than 75 with acute or convalescent COVID-19. CDR3s include the opening cysteine and the closing phenylalanine or tryptophan. A D gene is named only where the DNA matches it firmly. The size entry is marked missing in some rows and otherwise reads once, few, many or a size class.

J,D,V,size,CDR3,DNA
TRBJ1-3,.,TRBV11-1,.,CASSWTGDFGNTIYF,TGTGCCAGCAGCTGGACTGGAGATTTTGGAAACACCATATATTTT
TRBJ2-7,.,TRBV5-1,.,CASSLRVDAYEQYF,TGCGCCAGCAGCTTGCGAGTAGATGCCTACGAGCAGTACTTC
TRBJ1-2,.,TRBV7-2,.,CASSSAGFYGYTF,TGTGCCAGCAGCTCTGCAGGGTTCTATGGCTACACCTTC
TRBJ2-7,.,TRBV6-5,.,CASSYEASSYEQYF,TGTGCCAGCAGTTACGAGGCGAGCTCCTACGAGCAGTACTTC
TRBJ1-6,.,TRBV7-9,.,CASSLAGGDNSPLHF,TGTGCCAGCAGCTTAGCCGGGGGGGATAATTCACCCCTCCACTTT
TRBJ2-3,.,TRBV5-8,.,CASSSPRTAGGDTQYF,TGTGCCAGCAGCTCCCCCCGGACAGCCGGGGGGGATACGCAGTATTTT
TRBJ1-2,TRBD1,TRBV27,.,CASSRQGAYGYTF,TGTGCCAGCAGTCGACAGGGGGCCTATGGCTACACCTTC
TRBJ1-1,.,TRBV11-2,.,CASRRQTYTEAFF,TGTGCCAGCAGGCGACAGACCTACACTGAAGCTTTCTTT
TRBJ2-5,TRBD2,TRBV10-2,.,CASPGLAGGLYQETQYF,TGCGCCAGCCCAGGACTAGCGGGGGGGTTGTACCAAGAGACCCAGTACTTC
TRBJ2-2,.,TRBV5-1,.,CASSLAPGNTGELFF,TGCGCCAGCAGCTTGGCGCCGGGGAACACCGGGGAGCTGTTTTTT
TRBJ1-6,.,TRBV6-5,.,CASSPPTGGGSPLHF,TGTGCCAGCAGTCCTCCTACGGGGGGCGGTTCACCCCTCCACTTT
TRBJ1-1,.,TRBV28,.,CASSRYRADTEAFF,TGTGCCAGCAGTCGGTACAGGGCGGACACTGAAGCTTTCTTT
TRBJ1-1,TRBD1,TRBV3-1/TRBV3-2,.,CASSRTGKGTEAFF,TGTGCCAGCAGCCGGACAGGGAAGGGCACTGAAGCTTTCTTT
TRBJ2-7,.,TRBV12-3/TRBV12-4,.,CASSPGGSYEQYF,TGTGCCAGCAGTCCAGGGGGGAGCTACGAGCAGTACTTC
TRBJ2-7,.,TRBV7-9,few,CASSSQGYEQYF,TGTGCCAGCAGCTCCCAGGGCTACGAGCAGTACTTC
TRBJ2-5,TRBD2,TRBV5-4,.,CASSLSGGGQETQYF,TGTGCCAGCAGCTTGAGTGGCGGGGGCCAAGAGACCCAGTACTTC